This T cell receptor beta chain comes out of a study of blood T cell repertoires in COVID-19. Study as a whole: Sites in the United States, Italy and Spain provided acute and convalescent COVID-19 samples. In each case, the material was cDNA or gDNA derived from T cells, B-cell-depleted T cells, or PBMCs.

The CDR3 consists of 14 residues. V was trimmed by 0 bases and J by 8 bases, leaving 13 bases between them. CDR1 and CDR2 (germline): LGHDT, YNNKEL (reference sequence). Generated by immunoSEQ multiplex PCR, the TCRdb table keeps only in-frame clones and is missing some. Here the sample spans over 90,000 clones, roughly 90% being singletons. The chain uses TRBV3-1 (or the pseudogene TRBV3-2) and TRBJ1-2, with D possibly TRBD1 on 5 matching bases. The TCR originated in a woman in her sixties with acute or convalescent COVID-19. The sample comprised peripheral blood. DNA of the CDR3: TGTGCCAGCAGCCAAGAAGCTTCAGGGCGGGGCTACACCTTC. Protein sequence: CASSQEASGRGYTF.